These 28 T cell receptor beta chains originate from one sample sequenced in a study of tumor and adjacent non-tumor tissue in lung cancer. Three rounds of nested PCR, following a modified ARM-PCR protocol, produced the TCRbeta library. Each CDR3 protein gets one entry after TCRdb re-called the multiplex PCR reads with MiXCR. Altogether about 77,000 distinct CDR3 sequences are present, 76% being singletons, with the ten largest covering around 38%. No cell sorting was done before RNA was extracted from the tissue. More than 3 cm separated this lung sample from the edge of the tumor. Sample: distant non-tumor lung tissue. These receptors were collected from a man in his 70s with non-small cell lung cancer.

Notes on this clonotype: A junction boundary mismatches the germline segment, possibly from a read error. The V and J genes are TRBV28 and TRBJ2-7; TRBD2 matches 10 bases. This CDR3 is built from 20 residues. Germline V gives CDR1 MDHEN, CDR2 SYDVKM. This CDR3 reads CASSFTIAYSGRTTGYEQCF. CDR3 nucleotide sequence: TGTGCCAGCAGTTTTACCATAGCCTATAGCGGGAGGACCACTGGCTACGAGCAGTGCTTC. The full variable domain, completed using reference TRBV28 and TRBJ2-7, is DVKVTQSSRYLVKRTGEKVFLECVQDMDHENMFWYRQDPGLGLRLIYFSYDVKMKEKGDIPEGYSVSREKKERFSLILESASTNQTSMYLCASSFTIAYSGRTTGYEQCFGPGTRLTVT.

Turning to this clonotype: With a much larger clone just one base away, this may be a read error. V is TRBV12-3 or TRBV12-4 and J is TRBJ2-2; 7 positions match TRBD1. The J segment lost 8 bases and the V segment lost 6 bases, leaving 12 bases of the junction unmatched. This CDR3 is 15 amino acids long. In DNA form, the CDR3 reads TGTGCCAGCAGGCCCAGGACAGGAGTTGAAGGGGAGCTGTTTTTT. Protein sequence: CASRPRTGVEGELFF.

With regard to this clonotype: The junction shows a germline mismatch at one end, possibly a read error. CDR3: CASSPFMVYTEAIF. The CDR3 DNA is TGTGCCAGCAGCCCTTTTATGGTGTACACTGAAGCTATCTTT. The V call is TRBV5-5, the J call TRBJ1-1; D not certain. The germline gives CDR1 SGHKS, CDR2 YYEKEE (reference sequence). The CDR3 loop spans 14 amino acids.

The V and J genes are TRBV5-6 and TRBJ2-1; TRBD1 might be the D (6 bases). The length of the CDR3 is 12 residues. In germline, CDR1 is SGHDT, CDR2 YYEEEE. V lost 9 bases, J lost 6 bases, and 13 bases lay in between. CDR3 sequence reads: CANGTSGNEQFF. The CDR3 DNA follows: TGTGCCAACGGGACAAGCGGCAATGAGCAGTTCTTC.

Turning to this clonotype: Because the CDR3 is missing its conserved closing phenylalanine or tryptophan, this is likely a read error. This rearrangement joins TRBV5-6 to TRBJ2-7; 8 positions match TRBD1. The germline gives CDR1 SGHDT, CDR2 YYEEEE. The CDR3 is 16 residues long. Here the CDR3 DNA reads TGTGTCAGCAGCTCCTTTGTCCGGGACAGGACCTACGAGCAGTACTAC. It specifies CVSSSFVRDRTYEQYY.

This clonotype showed up just once. At one boundary the junction diverges from the germline segment, which might be a read error. J is TRBJ1-1 and V is TRBV30; possible D gene TRBD1, 5 bases. The CDR3 contains 11 residues. Germline V CDR1 and CDR2: GTSNPN, SVGIG (reference sequence). The CDR3 spells CAWRGTSEGFF. For the CDR3, the DNA is TGTGCCTGGAGGGGGACGAGTGAAGGTTTCTTT.

Worth noting for this clonotype: Compared with germline, one end of the junction differs, possibly owing to a read error. This chain uses TRBV10-1 with TRBJ2-2; a weak D match, TRBD2 (6 bases). The germline gives CDR1 WNHNN, CDR2 SYGVQD (reference sequence). CDR3 length: 15 amino acids. This CDR3 reads CASSVGRSKTGVLFF. CDR3 coding DNA: TGCGCCAGCAGTGTAGGGAGGTCGAAAACCGGGGTGCTGTTTTTT.

This clonotype has just one count. One junction end does not reproduce the germline sequence, and a read error may be involved. J is TRBJ1-5 and V is TRBV6-1; a possible D gene is TRBD1 (6 bases). Germline loops: CDR1 MNHNS, CDR2 SASEGT. The CDR3 has 15 residues. For the CDR3, the DNA is TGTGCCATCAGTGAATCGGGGGGGGCTTTCCAGCCCCAGCATTTT. As protein: CAISESGGAFQPQHF.

The V and J genes are TRBV4-1 and TRBJ1-2; weak D call: TRBD1 (5 bases). Germline V lookup: CDR1 MGHRA, CDR2 YSYEKL. The CDR3 consists of 15 residues. Trimming left V 10 bases short and J 8 bases short, with 26 bases between. CDR3 DNA: TGCGCCAACAGTCAAGAACCCAAGGAGAGGGACGGCTACACCTTC. Its protein product is CANSQEPKERDGYTF.

Regarding this clonotype: One junction end does not reproduce the germline sequence, and a read error may be involved. V and J are TRBV4-3 and TRBJ2-6, with 7 positions matching TRBD1. CDR1 is LGHNA and CDR2 is YSLEER in the germline V gene. The CDR3 totals 16 residues. CDR3 region: CAISPSQGSEANVLTF. CDR3 sequence (DNA): TGCGCCATCAGCCCCTCACAGGGGTCTGAGGCCAACGTCCTGACTTTC.

The chain couples TRBV20-1 to TRBJ2-7; 7 bases map to TRBD2. This CDR3 has 15 amino acids. The germline gives CDR1 DFQATT, CDR2 SNEGSKA (reference sequence). J gave up 2 bases and V 4 bases, and 11 bases lay outside the gene matches. CDR3 nucleotide sequence: TGCAGTGCTATAGAAGGACTAGTGGGGACCTACGAGCAGTACTTC. It codes for CSAIEGLVGTYEQYF.

This clonotype appeared a few times. This may come from a read error, since a much larger clone is one base off. The chain has TRBV6-1 and TRBJ2-5, with 8 bases fitting TRBD2. The CDR3 length is 15 residues. Trimming cost V 7 bases and J 4 bases; bases outside gene matches: 11. Per germline, CDR1 MNHNS and CDR2 SASEGT. CDR3 residues: CASKGDSGVGETQYF. CDR3 coding DNA: TGTGCCAGCAAAGGAGATAGCGGGGTAGGAGAGACCCAGTACTTC.

Remarks on this clonotype: Since a much larger clone is just one base distant, this may be a read error. This chain links TRBV28 with TRBJ1-1, with no clear D. The germline V gene encodes CDR1 MDHEN and CDR2 SYDVKM. The CDR3 runs 11 residues. The CDR3 protein is CARSWEREAFF. The CDR3 coding sequence is TGTGCCAGGAGTTGGGAACGTGAAGCTTTCTTT.

This clonotype has at least ten counts. The CDR3 protein is CASSSGSRETQYF. CDR3 bases: TGTGCCAGCAGTAGCGGGAGTCGGGAGACCCAGTACTTC. The chain joins TRBV13 to TRBJ2-5; TRBD2 aligns across 9 bases. Germline V gives CDR1 PRHDT, CDR2 FYEKMQ (reference sequence). V shed 6 bases, J shed 5 bases, and the junction held 4 bases outside the gene matches. The CDR3 sequence is 13 residues long. The variable domain in full, with the rest retrieved from reference TRBV13 and TRBJ2-5, is AAGVIQSPRHLIKEKRETATLKCYPIPRHDTVYWYQQGPGQDPQFLISFYEKMQSDKGSIPDRFSAQQFSDYHSELNMSSLELGDSALYFCASSSGSRETQYFGPGTRLLVL.

This clonotype was picked up one time. The final CDR3 position lacks the conserved phenylalanine or tryptophan, pointing to a likely read error. The chain uses TRBV29-1 and TRBJ1-1; D might be TRBD1 (6 bases). Germline V gene sequence: CDR1 SQVTM, CDR2 ANQGSEA. This CDR3 spans 13 amino acids. The ends were cut back, 6 bases at V and 4 bases at J, with 15 bases in the middle. Written as DNA, the CDR3 is TGCAGCGTAGAGACAGGTGGTTTCACTGAAGCTTTCTCT. Amino acids: CSVETGGFTEAFS.

For this clonotype: The CDR3 does not close with the conserved phenylalanine or tryptophan, likely indicating a read error. No DNA is shown, since the ends of the CDR3 on it are uncertain; the CDR3 is the one TCRdb lists. J is TRBJ2-2 and V is TRBV29-1; no check of the table's D call, TRBD2, against the DNA was made. Germline V CDR1 and CDR2: SQVTM, ANQGSEA. The CDR3 length equals 15 residues, ends included. CDR3: CSVGLAGGYSGEPFL.

Of note for this clonotype: The final CDR3 position lacks the conserved phenylalanine or tryptophan, pointing to a likely read error. The chain joins TRBV5-1 to TRBJ2-7; TRBD1 might be the D (6 bases). The CDR3 extends over 13 amino acids. CDR1 is SGHRS, CDR2 YFSETQ, per germline. V lost 3 bases to trimming and J lost 6 bases, with 13 bases between them. The CDR3 nucleotides read TGCGCCAGCAGCTGGGACAAAGCCTTCGAGCAGTACCTC. It translates to CASSWDKAFEQYL.

V is TRBV28 and J is TRBJ2-7, with D unclear. This CDR3 has 16 residues. The V end lost 5 bases, the J end lost 1 base, and 18 bases lay between the germline ends. Germline V lookup: CDR1 MDHEN, CDR2 SYDVKM. CDR3 residues: CASSTTPATISYEQYF. CDR3 coding DNA: TGTGCCAGCAGTACCACCCCAGCTACTATTTCCTACGAGCAGTACTTC.

This clonotype was observed at least ten times. The junction and the germline gene differ at one end; a read error may be behind it. The chain joins TRBV28 to TRBJ1-1; a weak D match, TRBD1 (6 bases). CDR3 length: 13 residues. Per germline, CDR1 MDHEN and CDR2 SYDVKM. CDR3 region: CASSPQGRNEAFF. In DNA, the CDR3 is TGTGCAAGCAGCCCACAGGGTAGGAATGAAGCTTTCTTT.

This chain connects TRBV5-1 to TRBJ1-1; D remains ambiguous. Germline V lookup: CDR1 SGHRS, CDR2 YFSETQ. V lost 4 bases and J lost 6, with 22 bases in between. The CDR3 has 16 residues. The CDR3 sequence is CASSRRSSTTDSEAFF. The CDR3 DNA is TGCGCCAGCAGCAGGAGATCCAGCACGACGGACTCTGAAGCTTTCTTT. Full variable domain (outside the CDR3, taken from reference TRBV5-1 and TRBJ1-1): KAGVTQTPRYLIKTRGQQVTLSCSPISGHRSVSWYQQTPGQGLQFLFEYFSETQRNKGNFPGRFSGRQFSNSRSEMNVSTLELGDSALYLCASSRRSSTTDSEAFFGQGTRLTVV.

This clonotype was seen a single time. A much larger clone sits a single nucleotide away, making a read error possible. The V gene is TRBV14, the J gene TRBJ1-1, with D unclear. This CDR3 region has 12 residues. Germline-derived CDR1 and CDR2 are SGHDN and FVKESK. The germline V and J ends were trimmed by 1 base and 7 bases, with 7 bases remaining between them. CDR3 bases: TGTGCCAGCAGCCAAGTTTTCAATGAAGCTTTCTTT. This codes for CASSQVFNEAFF.

This clonotype has only a few counts. Its ends do not fully match the called genes, so a read error is possible. The V gene is TRBV6-2 or TRBV6-3, the J gene TRBJ2-1; tentatively, D is TRBD1 or TRBD2 (5 bases each). This CDR3 has 15 amino acids. The V gene's germline CDR1 is MNHEY and CDR2 SVGEGT. Here the CDR3 DNA reads TGTGCTAGCAGTCGGGGTGGGCCAGGGACCAATGAGCAGTTCTTC. Protein: CASSRGGPGTNEQFF.

Remarks on this clonotype: Mismatch with germline at one junction end may stem from a read error. The chain couples TRBV5-4 to TRBJ2-5; 7 bases map to TRBD2. The CDR3 covers 13 residues. Germline V gene data show CDR1 as SGHNT and CDR2 as YYREEE (reference sequence). CDR3 residues: CASSLGGGETQYF. The DNA for the CDR3 is TGTGCCAGCAGCTTGGGGGGGGGAGAGACACAGTACTTC.

This clonotype was observed at least ten times. J is TRBJ2-3 and V is TRBV7-8; D unclear. V lost 0 bases to trimming and J lost 1 base, with 11 bases between them. Germline V lookup: CDR1 SGHVS, CDR2 FQNEAQ. This CDR3 region has 16 residues. CDR3 sequence (DNA): TGTGCCAGCAGCTTAGCAGCCACCCCTGGCACAGATACGCAGTATTTT. Its translation: CASSLAATPGTDTQYF.

Worth noting for this clonotype: An end of the junction differs from the germline gene, which may be a read error. V is TRBV6-2 or TRBV6-3 and J is TRBJ2-1, with D unclear. Germline loops: CDR1 MNHEY, CDR2 SVGEGT. This CDR3 region has 14 residues. The CDR3 nucleotides read TGTGCCAGCAGCTACGGTCACGAGTACAATGAGCAATTCTTC. It encodes CASSYGHEYNEQFF.

About this clonotype itself: At one end, the junction sequence differs from germline, possibly due to a read error. The chain employs TRBV29-1 and TRBJ1-2; TRBD1 matches at 9 bases. The CDR3 runs 16 residues. Per the germline V gene, CDR1 is SQVTM and CDR2 is ANQGSEA. CDR3 region: CSVVSGQGTRVYGNTF. The CDR3 DNA follows: TGCAGCGTCGTCTCGGGACAGGGAACGAGAGTCTATGGCAACACCTTC.

Ten or more counts support this clonotype. The chain employs TRBV28 and TRBJ2-4, with D perhaps matching TRBD2 (5 bases). The CDR3 runs to 15 residues. Germline V gene sequence: CDR1 MDHEN, CDR2 SYDVKM. The ends were cut back, 6 bases at V and 2 bases at J, with 14 bases in the middle. CDR3 loop: CASSTDTGTKNIQYF. CDR3 nucleotides: TGTGCCAGCAGCACGGATACGGGGACCAAAAACATTCAGTACTTC.

A word on this clonotype: This may stem from a read error, because a much larger clone lies one nucleotide away. This chain joins TRBV28 and TRBJ2-3, with D perhaps matching TRBD1 or TRBD2 (5 bases each). This CDR3 spans 14 amino acids. Germline-derived CDR1 and CDR2 are MDHEN and SYDVKM. CDR3 sequence (DNA): TGTGCCAGCAGTAAGCCGGGACCCACAGATAAGCAGTATTTT. Protein sequence: CASSKPGPTDKQYF.